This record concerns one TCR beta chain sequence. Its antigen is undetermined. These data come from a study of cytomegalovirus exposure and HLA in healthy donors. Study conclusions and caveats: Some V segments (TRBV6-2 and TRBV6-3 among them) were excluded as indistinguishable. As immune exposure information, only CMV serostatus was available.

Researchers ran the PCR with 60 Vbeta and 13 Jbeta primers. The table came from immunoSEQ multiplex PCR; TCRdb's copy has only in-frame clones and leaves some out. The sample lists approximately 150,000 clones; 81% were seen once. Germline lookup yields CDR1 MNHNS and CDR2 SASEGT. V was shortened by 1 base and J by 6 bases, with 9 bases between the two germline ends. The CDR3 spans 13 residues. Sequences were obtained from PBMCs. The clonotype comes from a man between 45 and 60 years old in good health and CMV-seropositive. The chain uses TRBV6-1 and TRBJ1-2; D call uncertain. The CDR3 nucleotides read TGTGCCAGCAGTGAAGTGAGGGTGGATGGCTACACCTTC. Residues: CASSEVRVDGYTF.